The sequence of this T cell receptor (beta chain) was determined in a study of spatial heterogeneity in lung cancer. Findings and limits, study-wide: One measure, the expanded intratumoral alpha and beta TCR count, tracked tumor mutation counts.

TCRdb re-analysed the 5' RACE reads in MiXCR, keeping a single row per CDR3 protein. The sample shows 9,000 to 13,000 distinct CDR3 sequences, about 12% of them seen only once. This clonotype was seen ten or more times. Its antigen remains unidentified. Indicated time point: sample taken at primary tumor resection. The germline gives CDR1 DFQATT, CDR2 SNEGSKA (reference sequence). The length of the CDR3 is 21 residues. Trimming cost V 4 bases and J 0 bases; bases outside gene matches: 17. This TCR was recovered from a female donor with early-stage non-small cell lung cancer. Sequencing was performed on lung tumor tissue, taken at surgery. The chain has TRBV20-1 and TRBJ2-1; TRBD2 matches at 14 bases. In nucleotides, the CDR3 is TGCAGTGCTAAAAGACCGGGACTAGCGGGAGCCTCCCTGGGCTCCTACAATGAGCAGTTCTTC. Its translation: CSAKRPGLAGASLGSYNEQFF.